This entry concerns a single T cell receptor beta chain. Its target is unknown. This sample was included in a study of cytomegalovirus exposure and HLA in healthy donors. Findings and limits, study-wide: Reported findings show TCR beta sequences accurately forecast HLA-A and HLA-B alleles in most subjects. The study found most TCR sequences rare, yet found some public TCRs in many donors. A later analysis reportedly identified an Asian-associated ancestry cluster as carrying fewer N-insertions than the roughly 670-donor mean. Prior analysis indicated that the majority of TCR beta V segments exhibited productivity approximately 87% or approximately 30% of the time.

Amplification used 60 Vbeta primers and 13 Jbeta primers. The repertoire was sequenced with immunoSEQ multiplex PCR; TCRdb's copy has only in-frame clones and lacks some. The table has fewer than 65,000 clones, 60% to 80% seen once. Trimming removed 1 base from V and 8 bases from J, with 5 bases in between. From germline, CDR1 is SGHAT and CDR2 FQNNGV. This CDR3 spans 11 amino acids. The TCR sequence derives from a woman aged 40 to 49 in good health and CMV-seropositive. The rearrangement uses TRBV11-2 and TRBJ1-2, with D unresolved. The sequencing input was PBMCs. The CDR3 protein is CASSLVGGYTF. CDR3 DNA sequence: TGTGCCAGCAGCTTAGTTGGCGGCTACACCTTC.